The 23 T cell receptor beta chains below come from one sample, sequenced in a study of cytomegalovirus exposure and HLA in healthy donors. A multiplex PCR was run with 60 Vbeta primers and 13 Jbeta primers. The data were produced by immunoSEQ multiplex PCR, yet TCRdb's version contains in-frame clones alone and is incomplete. The sample gives approximately 50,000 clones, roughly 75% of which show up once; 7.5% to 8.5% is in the top ten. Source material: PBMCs. These receptors were taken from a man aged 25-45 years in good health and CMV-seropositive.

The CDR3, as DNA: TGTGCCAGCAGCTTAATTGGCGGGGGGGCCTGGCAAGAGACCCAGTACTTC. Encoded protein: CASSLIGGGAWQETQYF. The gene calls are TRBV11-2 and TRBJ2-5; 9 positions match TRBD2. The CDR3 is 17 residues long. Looked up from germline, CDR1 is SGHAT and CDR2 is FQNNGV. The junction had 9 bases not matched to a gene; V was cut back by 2 bases and J by 2 bases. Supplemented by reference TRBV11-2 and TRBJ2-5, the full variable domain reads EAGVAQSPRYKIIEKRQSVAFWCNPISGHATLYWYQQILGQGPKLLIQFQNNGVVDDSQLPKDRFSAERLKGVDSTLKIQPAKLEDSAVYLCASSLIGGGAWQETQYFGPGTRLLVL.

The V call is TRBV19, the J call TRBJ2-7, with a tentative D call TRBD2 (5 bases). The CDR3 runs 14 residues. V lost 6 bases and J 0 bases, leaving 12 bases between the germline ends. Per germline, CDR1 LNHDA and CDR2 SQIVND (reference sequence). CDR3 sequence (DNA): TGTGCCAGTAGGTCGACGGGGAGCTCCTACGAGCAGTACTTC. As protein: CASRSTGSSYEQYF.

In DNA form, the CDR3 reads TGTGCCAGCAGCTTATACAATCAGCCCCAGCATTTT. The encoded protein is CASSLYNQPQHF. The chain couples TRBV7-8 to TRBJ1-5; D uncertain. Between the trimmed V and J ends, which lost 2 bases and 3 bases, there was a span of 2 bases. From germline, CDR1 is SGHVS and CDR2 FQNEAQ. The CDR3 spans 12 residues.

The V gene is TRBV6-6, the J gene TRBJ2-7; TRBD2 matches at 10 bases. The length of the CDR3 is 14 residues. Germline CDR1 is MNHNY and CDR2 is SVGAGI (reference sequence). With V trimmed by 10 bases and J by 5 bases, 11 bases remained unmatched. This CDR3 is CATKPAGGPDEQYF. The CDR3 coding sequence is TGTGCCACTAAGCCAGCGGGGGGGCCAGACGAGCAGTACTTC.

The V gene is TRBV11-2, the J gene TRBJ1-1, with TRBD1 identical over 9 bases. J was trimmed by 1 base and V by 1 base; bases with no gene match: 4. Germline V CDR1 and CDR2: SGHAT, FQNNGV. The CDR3 is made up of 16 amino acids. CDR3 in DNA: TGTGCCAGCAGCTTAGGCCACAGGGGGCCGAACACTGAAGCTTTCTTT. Translation gives CASSLGHRGPNTEAFF.

The rearrangement links TRBV29-1 to TRBJ2-1; perhaps TRBD2 as D (5 bases). With 2 bases removed from V and 8 bases from J, the gap between germline ends came to 19 bases. The germline V gene encodes CDR1 SQVTM and CDR2 ANQGSEA. The CDR3 has 15 residues. CDR3 protein: CSVESPPDLSDEQFF. CDR3 DNA sequence: TGCAGCGTTGAATCGCCCCCGGACTTGTCTGATGAGCAGTTCTTC.

The gene calls are TRBV7-2 and TRBJ2-1, with TRBD2 matching over 10 bases. This CDR3 has 15 amino acids. The junction had 2 bases not matched to a gene; V was cut back by 2 bases and J by 4 bases. Germline lookup yields CDR1 SGHTA and CDR2 FQGNSA. The CDR3 sequence is CASSLTLAGYNEQFF. CDR3 nucleotide sequence: TGTGCCAGCAGCTTAACACTAGCGGGGTACAATGAGCAGTTCTTC.

This chain joins TRBV5-1 and TRBJ2-5, with 11 positions matching TRBD1. The CDR3 sequence is 16 residues long. V was clipped by 4 bases and J by 3 bases; unmatched bases: 8. Germline assignment: CDR1 SGHRS and CDR2 YFSETQ. The CDR3 DNA reads TGCGCCAGCAGCCAGGACAGGGGGCGACTAAAAGAGACCCAGTACTTC. It yields the protein CASSQDRGRLKETQYF.

The chain combines TRBV2 with TRBJ1-3; D unresolved. CDR1 is SNHLY, CDR2 FYNNEI, per germline. The CDR3 is 15 residues long. Trimming took off 2 bases at V and 4 bases at J, with 12 bases between the two ends. The CDR3 loop is CASSEYGVGGNTIYF. In DNA, the CDR3 is TGTGCCAGCAGTGAATACGGGGTAGGGGGAAACACCATATATTTT.

The chain uses TRBV7-2 and TRBJ1-1; 7 nucleotides match TRBD1. V was pared by 3 bases and J by 0 bases, with 4 bases of the junction left unmatched. The CDR3 runs 15 residues. Looked up from germline, CDR1 is SGHTA and CDR2 is FQGNSA. The CDR3 DNA reads as TGTGCCAGCAGCTTGATGGGACAGCTGAACACTGAAGCTTTCTTT. Its translation: CASSLMGQLNTEAFF. The full variable domain, with the rest looked up from reference TRBV7-2 and TRBJ1-1, is GAGVSQSPSNKVTEKGKDVELRCDPISGHTALYWYRQSLGQGLEFLIYFQGNSAPDKSGLPSDRFSAERTGGSVSTLTIQRTQQEDSAVYLCASSLMGQLNTEAFFGQGTRLTVV.

The rearrangement links TRBV30 to TRBJ1-2; maybe TRBD1 (5 bases). This CDR3 is built from 13 residues. Germline V gives CDR1 GTSNPN, CDR2 SVGIG (reference sequence). The V and J ends lost 1 base and 7 bases respectively, with 13 bases between them. The CDR3 DNA reads as TGTGCCTGGAGTGCTCGGGACTACGGTGGCTACACCTTC. Translation gives CAWSARDYGGYTF.

The genes are TRBV29-1 and TRBJ1-1; the D gene is possibly TRBD1 (5 bases). Germline V gene data show CDR1 as SQVTM and CDR2 as ANQGSEA. The CDR3 has 12 amino acids. V lost 5 bases and J lost 1, with 8 bases in between. DNA of the CDR3: TGCAGCGTTCCCGACAGGAACACTGAAGCTTTCTTT. Protein product: CSVPDRNTEAFF.

The chain carries TRBV19 and TRBJ2-7, with D perhaps matching TRBD1 (5 bases). CDR1 is LNHDA and CDR2 is SQIVND in the germline V gene (reference sequence). Trimming took off 3 bases at V and 6 bases at J, with 15 bases between the two ends. The CDR3 has 14 amino acids. CDR3 nucleotide sequence: TGTGCCAGTAGTATTGGCGGACACCCCTCCGAGCAGTACTTC. It codes for CASSIGGHPSEQYF.

The chain recombines TRBV19 with TRBJ1-5; a weak D match, TRBD1 (6 bases). In germline, CDR1 is LNHDA, CDR2 SQIVND (reference sequence). The CDR3 is made up of 14 amino acids. V lost 5 bases and J 5 bases, leaving 13 bases between the germline ends. CDR3 region: CASSLRGSHQPQHF. CDR3 in DNA: TGTGCCAGTAGTCTCAGGGGATCGCATCAGCCCCAGCATTTT.

The chain joins TRBV27 to TRBJ1-3, with TRBD1 identical over 9 bases. Trimming cost V 4 bases and J 4 bases; bases outside gene matches: 14. Germline V lookup: CDR1 MNHEY, CDR2 SMNVEV (reference sequence). This CDR3 has 18 residues. CDR3 nucleotides: TGTGCCAGCAGTTCAACCTGGGACAGGGCAACCTCCGGAAACACCATATATTTT. It encodes CASSSTWDRATSGNTIYF.

The rearrangement links TRBV6-1 to TRBJ1-1, with D tentatively TRBD1 (5 bases). V lost 2 bases and J lost 1, with 14 bases in between. The CDR3 runs to 16 residues. CDR1 and CDR2 from the germline V gene are MNHNS and SASEGT. CDR3 bases: TGTGCCAGCAGTGAATTCTGGACAACATCGAACACTGAAGCTTTCTTT. Translated: CASSEFWTTSNTEAFF.

This clone showed up just a few times. This chain connects TRBV6-1 to TRBJ1-6; D is unclear. CDR1 is MNHNS, CDR2 SASEGT, per germline. This CDR3 spans 14 amino acids. V was shortened by 3 bases and J by 5 bases, with 8 bases between the two germline ends. In DNA form, the CDR3 reads TGTGCCAGCAGTGATCCACAACATAATTCACCCCTCCACTTT. It encodes CASSDPQHNSPLHF.

The rearrangement uses TRBV5-4 and TRBJ2-6, with D tentatively TRBD2 (6 bases). Germline CDR1 reads SGHNT; CDR2 reads YYREEE (reference sequence). This CDR3 spans 18 amino acids. Trimming cost V 7 bases and J 0 bases, with 20 bases left between them. CDR3 nucleotides: TGTGCCAGCGTCCCCTTGGGCCCGGGGGACTCTGGGGCCAACGTCCTGACTTTC. This encodes CASVPLGPGDSGANVLTF.

V is TRBV11-2 and J is TRBJ2-1; 8 bases fit TRBD2. This CDR3 is built from 14 residues. Germline CDR1 SGHAT, CDR2 FQNNGV. Losses at the gene ends were 5 bases for V and 8 bases for J; bases not matched to a gene: 8. CDR3 sequence: CASSPIAGRYEQFF. The CDR3 DNA reads TGTGCCAGCAGCCCGATAGCGGGGAGGTATGAGCAGTTCTTC.

J is TRBJ2-1 and V is TRBV7-9, with 10 bases that match TRBD1. This CDR3 has 19 residues. V shed 5 bases, J shed 0 bases, and the junction held 13 bases outside the gene matches. Germline values: CDR1 SEHNR, CDR2 FQNEAQ (reference sequence). CDR3 in amino acids: CASSGPADRGLSSYNEQFF. The CDR3 DNA reads as TGTGCCAGCAGCGGACCCGCCGACAGGGGGCTTAGCTCCTACAATGAGCAGTTCTTC.

With respect to this clone: Germline and junction disagree at one end, which may indicate a read error. This specimen includes other DNA sequences encoding the same CDR3. The chain employs TRBV2 and TRBJ2-4; 10 bases align to TRBD2. The CDR3 is 15 residues long. From germline, CDR1 is SNHLY and CDR2 FYNNEI. This CDR3 is CASSPSGGAKNIQYF. In nucleotides, the CDR3 is TGCGCCAGCAGCCCCAGCGGGGGGGCTAAAAACATTCAGTACTTC. The variable domain in full, with the rest retrieved from reference TRBV2 and TRBJ2-4, is EPEVTQTPSHQVTQMGQEVILRCVPISNHLYFYWYRQILGQKVEFLVSFYNNEISEKSEIFDDQFSVERPDGSNFTLKIRSTKLEDSAMYFCASSPSGGAKNIQYFGAGTRLSVL.

The chain couples TRBV2 to TRBJ2-1; TRBD1 is a possible D gene (5 bases). Trimming took 4 bases from V and 0 from J, leaving 10 bases between them. CDR1 and CDR2 (germline): SNHLY, FYNNEI. This CDR3 has 15 amino acids. CDR3 amino acids: CASSVTESSYNEQFF. The CDR3 coding sequence is TGTGCCAGCAGTGTGACAGAAAGCTCCTACAATGAGCAGTTCTTC.

The chain recombines TRBV12-5 with TRBJ2-1; tentative D call: TRBD1 (6 bases). Germline V CDR1 and CDR2: LGHNT, FRNRAP. Trimming removed 9 bases from V and 0 bases from J, with 9 bases in between. The CDR3 length is 13 residues. The CDR3 loop is CASGDTSYNEQFF. The CDR3 DNA reads TGTGCTAGCGGGGACACCTCCTACAATGAGCAGTTCTTC.